This is a list of T cell receptor beta chains from one sample in a study of T cells and Merkel cell carcinoma outcomes. The data were produced by immunoSEQ multiplex PCR, yet TCRdb's version contains in-frame clones alone and is incomplete. The repertoire holds fewer than 20,000 clones, with 85% to 90% as singletons. Sequencing input: tumor tissue from Merkel cell carcinoma. These receptors all come from a human donor with Merkel cell carcinoma. The CDR3 runs from the conserved cysteine through the conserved F or W. Fields, in order: D gene, clone size, V gene, J gene, CDR3 DNA, CDR3 protein. The D gene is left open where the match is weak. The size field is filled for only some rows; it gives once, few, many or a size class.

TRBD1	few	TRBV2	TRBJ1-1	TGTGCCAGCAGTCGACAGGGGAGGGCCACTGAAGCTTTCTTT	CASSRQGRATEAFF
-	-	TRBV21-1	TRBJ2-7	TGTGCCAGCACTCGTGCAGACAACTATAAGACCTACTCCTACGAGCAGTACTTC	CASTRADNYKTYSYEQYF
-	-	TRBV13	TRBJ2-5	TGTGCCAGCAGCTTAGGAGTTGGGGAGACCCAGTACTTC	CASSLGVGETQYF
-	-	TRBV18	TRBJ1-4	TGTGCCAGCTCAGCTCCAGGGTCCCCTAATGAAAAACTGTTTTTT	CASSAPGSPNEKLFF
-	-	TRBV19	TRBJ1-2	TGTGCCAGTAGACGGAGCGGGGGGGCTAACTATGGCTACACCTTC	CASRRSGGANYGYTF
-	-	TRBV13	TRBJ2-2	TGTGCCAGCAGCTGGGGCACCGGGGAGCTGTTTTTT	CASSWGTGELFF
TRBD1	-	TRBV5-8	TRBJ1-1	TGTGCCAGCAGCCAGACAGGGGGTAGCACTGAAGCTTTCTTT	CASSQTGGSTEAFF
TRBD2	-	TRBV27	TRBJ2-7	TGTGCCAGCAGTTCCCTCCTAGCGGGGGCCTCCTCCTACGAGCAGTACTTC	CASSSLLAGASSYEQYF
-	-	TRBV15	TRBJ2-7	TGTGCCACCAGCAGAGAGGGGGGCGGCAGAGAGCAGTACTTC	CATSREGGGREQYF
-	-	TRBV18	TRBJ2-7	TGTGCCAGCTCCCAAGCGATGGGGACCTACGAGCAGTACTTC	CASSQAMGTYEQYF
TRBD1	-	TRBV7-6	TRBJ2-1	TGTGCCAGCAGCTTGGCGGGACAGGCCAACAATGAGCAGTTCTTC	CASSLAGQANNEQFF
-	-	TRBV19	TRBJ1-1	TGTGCCAGTAGTATAGAGGCGAACACTGAAGCTTTCTTT	CASSIEANTEAFF
-	once	TRBV5-4	TRBJ2-1	TGTGCCAGCAGTGGGGGGCAGGAGGCAGAGGGGCAGTTCTTC	CASSGGQEAEGQFF
-	-	TRBV6-1	TRBJ1-2	TGTGCCAGCAGGTCGGGGGGGGCTGCGGGCTACACCTTC	CASRSGGAAGYTF
-	-	TRBV21-1	TRBJ1-3	TGTGCCAGCAGCAAAGCGCATGGGGGGCACGATTCTGGAAACACCATATATTTT	CASSKAHGGHDSGNTIYF
TRBD2	-	TRBV6-5	TRBJ2-7	TGTGCCAGCGGGCCGGCGGGAGCCTCCTACGAGCAGTACTTC	CASGPAGASYEQYF
TRBD1	-	TRBV7-6	TRBJ1-1	TGTGCCAGCAGCTTACATCCAGGGGGCATTACTGAAGCTTTCTTT	CASSLHPGGITEAFF
-	-	TRBV7-9	TRBJ2-5	TGTGCCAGCAGCTTAGGAGACCTCGCCGTAGAGACCCAGTACTTC	CASSLGDLAVETQYF
-	-	TRBV11-2	TRBJ1-3	TGTGCCAGCAGCACCAACAAAGGAAACACCATATATTTT	CASSTNKGNTIYF
-	-	TRBV5-1	TRBJ1-2	TGCGCCAGCACCGAGGGGGGGGCCTATGGCTACACCTTC	CASTEGGAYGYTF
TRBD2	-	TRBV6-1	TRBJ2-1	TGTGCCAGCAGCGGGGGGAGGAACTACAATGAGCAGTTCTTC	CASSGGRNYNEQFF
TRBD1	-	TRBV6-6	TRBJ1-2	TGTGCCAGCAGACTCGAGGAGGGACAGGGTGGTGGCTACACCTTC	CASRLEEGQGGGYTF
-	-	TRBV5-6	TRBJ2-3	TGTGCCAGCAGCTCCGGGGGTCCAGATACGCAGTATTTT	CASSSGGPDTQYF
TRBD1	-	TRBV5-1	TRBJ2-7	TGCGCCAGCAGGGGGGACAGGGCGGCGGGCTATGAGCAGTACTTC	CASRGDRAAGYEQYF
TRBD1	-	TRBV29-1	TRBJ2-7	TGCAGCGTCGGACAGGGTACCTACGAGCAGTACTTC	CSVGQGTYEQYF